This passage covers 10 T cell receptor beta chains from one sample sequenced in a study of blood T cell repertoires in COVID-19. TCRdb's copy holds only in-frame clones and misses some; the assay was immunoSEQ multiplex PCR. The sample lists about 200,000 clones; roughly 82% were seen once. Sequencing input: peripheral blood. These receptors were taken from a woman aged 55 to 70 with COVID-19, enrolled during active disease.

This sequence joins TRBV6-4 and TRBJ1-1; no firm D call. V was cut by 6 bases and J by 0 bases, with 8 bases left in between. Germline lookup yields CDR1 MRHNA and CDR2 SNTAGT. This CDR3 contains 13 residues. CDR3 region: CASRATLNTEAFF. As DNA, the CDR3 is TGTGCCAGCAGGGCGACATTGAACACTGAAGCTTTCTTT.

V and J are TRBV27 and TRBJ2-2, with TRBD1 as a possible D gene (8 bases). Between the trimmed V and J ends, which lost 5 bases and 3 bases, there was a span of 16 bases. This CDR3 is built from 16 residues. Germline assignment: CDR1 MNHEY and CDR2 SMNVEV (reference sequence). DNA of the CDR3: TGTGCCAGCAGTCTTAGGACAGGGAGGGACACCGGGGAGCTGTTTTTT. It is translated as CASSLRTGRDTGELFF.

The chain employs TRBV7-9 and TRBJ1-2; D may be TRBD1 (6 bases). Germline V lookup: CDR1 SEHNR, CDR2 FQNEAQ (reference sequence). There are 15 residues in the CDR3. The V gene lost 4 bases and the J gene lost 6 bases, with 18 bases spanning the gap. The CDR3 DNA reads TGTGCCAGCAGCTCAGTAGCGGGGGCTGGGGATGGCTACACCTTC. It translates to CASSSVAGAGDGYTF.

The CDR3 nucleotides are TGTGCCAGTAGTATCGGTCCCGGGAGCACAGATACGCAGTATTTT. Translation gives CASSIGPGSTDTQYF. The rearrangement links TRBV19 to TRBJ2-3; the D is unclear. Per germline, CDR1 LNHDA and CDR2 SQIVND (reference sequence). Deletions cut 3 bases from V and 0 bases from J, with 10 bases between. This CDR3 is built from 15 residues. Supplemented by reference TRBV19 and TRBJ2-3, the full variable domain reads DGGITQSPKYLFRKEGQNVTLSCEQNLNHDAMYWYRQDPGQGLRLIYYSQIVNDFQKGDIAEGYSVSREKKESFPLTVTSAQKNPTAFYLCASSIGPGSTDTQYFGPGTRLTVL.

The rearrangement uses TRBV5-1 and TRBJ2-5; TRBD2 matches at 13 bases. Trimming cost V 4 bases and J 4 bases; bases outside gene matches: 7. The CDR3 runs 16 residues. Germline V gene sequence: CDR1 SGHRS, CDR2 YFSETQ. CDR3 in DNA: TGCGCCAGCAGCCCAGTAACTAGCGGGAGGGGAGAGACCCAGTACTTC. As protein: CASSPVTSGRGETQYF.

The chain couples TRBV19 to TRBJ2-1; 12 bases agree with TRBD2. Germline V lookup: CDR1 LNHDA, CDR2 SQIVND (reference sequence). V was clipped by 3 bases and J by 5 bases; unmatched bases: 14. This CDR3 has 19 residues. The CDR3 loop reads CASSITTSGGPWGHNEQFF. As DNA, the CDR3 is TGTGCCAGTAGTATTACGACTAGCGGGGGCCCGTGGGGCCACAATGAGCAGTTCTTC.

This clone turned up a few times. The CDR3 nucleotides are TGTGCCAGCAGTTACGCGCGGGAGAGCAATCAGCCCCAGCATTTT. It specifies CASSYARESNQPQHF. The genes are TRBV6-5 and TRBJ1-5, with D hard to call. This CDR3 is 15 amino acids long. Germline V lookup: CDR1 MNHEY, CDR2 SVGAGI. V dropped 2 bases and J dropped 1 base, with 9 bases sitting between them.

The CDR3 DNA sequence: TGTGCCAGCAGCTTCCCGACAGTACGATTCTCCTACAATGAGCAGTTCTTC. It translates to CASSFPTVRFSYNEQFF. The chain links TRBV7-9 to TRBJ2-1; tentatively, D is TRBD1 (5 bases). CDR1 and CDR2 (germline): SEHNR, FQNEAQ (reference sequence). V lost 3 bases and J lost 0, with 15 bases in between. This CDR3 has 17 residues.

This chain connects TRBV19 to TRBJ1-2; D perhaps matches TRBD1 (5 bases). CDR1 and CDR2 from the germline V gene are LNHDA and SQIVND (reference sequence). The CDR3 sequence is 16 residues long. Trimming pared 6 bases from V and 1 base from J, leaving 18 bases between. The CDR3 protein is CASRHARGGINYGYTF. In nucleotides, the CDR3 is TGTGCCAGTAGACACGCCCGGGGGGGGATTAACTATGGCTACACCTTC.

The V call is TRBV14, the J call TRBJ2-5, with D maybe TRBD1 (6 bases). V lost 2 bases, J lost 4 bases, and 11 bases lay in between. CDR3 length: 14 residues. Germline V gives CDR1 SGHDN, CDR2 FVKESK. As DNA, the CDR3 is TGTGCCAGCAGCCAACTTCAGGGGTCAGAGACCCAGTACTTC. It translates to CASSQLQGSETQYF.